The present TCR beta chain was sequenced within a study of a mutant IDH1 vaccine in newly diagnosed glioma. Study-level background: Treated patients comprised about 60% males and approximately 38% females, mean age about 43 years.

Sample time point: baseline, week 1 (first vaccination visit). The sample's treatment: pre-vaccination baseline after standard-of-care therapy. This clone was observed a handful of times. The CDR3 length is 15 residues. The germline V gene encodes CDR1 ENHRY and CDR2 SYGVKD. Trimming shortened V by 0 bases and J by 4 bases, and 12 bases separated the two germline ends. Repertoires were generated with immunoSEQ multiplex PCR, while TCRdb's copy carries only in-frame clones and drops some. The table has about 92,000 clones, roughly 77% seen once. This specimen was PBMCs, taken from a glioma patient treated with radiotherapy, temozolomide or both. This chain joins TRBV10-3 and TRBJ1-2, with a possible D match to TRBD1 (5 bases). This sequence originates from a man aged 40-50 years with glioma. CDR3 in DNA: TGTGCCATCAGTGAGTCTGACAGCCTAATCTATGGCTACACCTTC. It specifies CAISESDSLIYGYTF.